This is a list of T cell receptor beta chains from one sample in a study of cytomegalovirus exposure and HLA in healthy donors. Generated by immunoSEQ multiplex PCR, the TCRdb table keeps only in-frame clones and is missing some. In the table there are about 330,000 clones, about nine tenths of which are singletons. Sequences were obtained from PBMCs. These receptors originate from a young woman in good health and CMV-seronegative. Each CDR3 is given with its conserved first and last residue. A D gene is named only where the DNA matches it firmly. The size entry is marked missing in some rows and otherwise reads once, few, many or a size class.

D gene: TRBD1
J gene: TRBJ1-5
clone size: NA
V gene: TRBV28
CDR3 DNA: TGTGCCAGCAGCCTTGGACAGGGGAGTCAGCCCCAGCATTTT
CDR3 protein: CASSLGQGSQPQHF

D gene: TRBD1
J gene: TRBJ2-7
clone size: once
V gene: TRBV5-4
CDR3 DNA: TGTGCCAGCAGCCCAGGACAGGGCAACGAGCAGTACTTC
CDR3 protein: CASSPGQGNEQYF

D gene: NA
J gene: TRBJ2-7
clone size: NA
V gene: TRBV11-2
CDR3 DNA: TGTGCCAGCAGCTTAGAAGGGGTCGGGTCTACAGGCTACGAGCAGTACTTC
CDR3 protein: CASSLEGVGSTGYEQYF

D gene: NA
J gene: TRBJ2-1
clone size: NA
V gene: TRBV5-1
CDR3 DNA: TGCGCCAGCAGCTTGGGCGGAGGGTCCTACAATGAGCAGTTCTTC
CDR3 protein: CASSLGGGSYNEQFF

D gene: TRBD1
J gene: TRBJ1-1
clone size: NA
V gene: TRBV28
CDR3 DNA: TGTGCCAGCAGTCGGGACAGTTTCACTGAAGCTTTCTTT
CDR3 protein: CASSRDSFTEAFF

D gene: NA
J gene: TRBJ1-1
clone size: NA
V gene: TRBV25-1
CDR3 DNA: TGTGCCAGCAGTGAATCAGGGCAATGGGTGAACACTGAAGCTTTCTTT
CDR3 protein: CASSESGQWVNTEAFF

D gene: NA
J gene: TRBJ2-5
clone size: many
V gene: TRBV27
CDR3 DNA: TGTGCCAGCAGCCCCGGATCAAGGGCGGGGGAGACCCAGTACTTC
CDR3 protein: CASSPGSRAGETQYF

D gene: TRBD2
J gene: TRBJ2-1
clone size: NA
V gene: TRBV4-2
CDR3 DNA: TGTGCCAGCAGCCAAGCTAGCAGCGGGAGGGCCGATAGTGAGCAGTTCTTC
CDR3 protein: CASSQASSGRADSEQFF

D gene: TRBD2
J gene: TRBJ2-1
clone size: NA
V gene: TRBV9
CDR3 DNA: TGTGCCAGCAGCTTGGGGACTAGCGGGATCAATGAGCAGTTCTTC
CDR3 protein: CASSLGTSGINEQFF

D gene: NA
J gene: TRBJ2-5
clone size: NA
V gene: TRBV2
CDR3 DNA: TGTGCCAGCAGTTCGGACAGCTTGCCTAGGGGGACCCAGTACTTC
CDR3 protein: CASSSDSLPRGTQYF

D gene: TRBD2
J gene: TRBJ2-5
clone size: NA
V gene: TRBV7-9
CDR3 DNA: TGTGCCAGCAGCCTCCGGGGGGGGGCCTCCAGTGAGACCCAGTACTTC
CDR3 protein: CASSLRGGASSETQYF

D gene: TRBD1
J gene: TRBJ2-3
clone size: NA
V gene: TRBV5-4
CDR3 DNA: TGTGCCAGCAGCCCCCGGGACAGGGCTGCAGATACGCAGTATTTT
CDR3 protein: CASSPRDRAADTQYF

D gene: NA
J gene: TRBJ1-2
clone size: NA
V gene: TRBV19
CDR3 DNA: TGTGCCAGTAGTCTCCGACAGCCAGCTAACTATGGCTACACCTTC
CDR3 protein: CASSLRQPANYGYTF

D gene: NA
J gene: TRBJ1-2
clone size: NA
V gene: TRBV6-6
CDR3 DNA: TGTGCCAGCCTTCGGGTGGAAGGGGGCTATGGCTACACCTTC
CDR3 protein: CASLRVEGGYGYTF

D gene: TRBD2
J gene: TRBJ2-7
clone size: NA
V gene: TRBV7-2
CDR3 DNA: TGTGCCAGCAGCTTAGCCCTACTAGCGTCCTACGAGCAGTACTTC
CDR3 protein: CASSLALLASYEQYF

D gene: NA
J gene: TRBJ1-2
clone size: NA
V gene: TRBV7-2
CDR3 DNA: TGTGCCAGCAGCCTGGCTTATGGCTACACCTTC
CDR3 protein: CASSLAYGYTF

D gene: NA
J gene: TRBJ2-7
clone size: NA
V gene: TRBV20-1
CDR3 DNA: TGCAGTGCCCCGGGGGACTACGAGCAGTACTTC
CDR3 protein: CSAPGDYEQYF

D gene: TRBD1
J gene: TRBJ2-7
clone size: NA
V gene: TRBV2
CDR3 DNA: TGTGCCAGCAGCTGGACAGGGGCGGTCTACGAGCAGTACTTC
CDR3 protein: CASSWTGAVYEQYF

D gene: TRBD2
J gene: TRBJ2-7
clone size: NA
V gene: TRBV2
CDR3 DNA: TGTGCCAGCAGTTTGACTAGCGGGATCGGGGAGCAGTACTTC
CDR3 protein: CASSLTSGIGEQYF

D gene: NA
J gene: TRBJ2-1
clone size: once
V gene: TRBV4-3
CDR3 DNA: TGCGCCAGCAGCCAAGATCGCGGAAACAATGAGCAGTTCTTC
CDR3 protein: CASSQDRGNNEQFF

D gene: NA
J gene: TRBJ1-1
clone size: NA
V gene: TRBV5-1
CDR3 DNA: TGCGCCAGCAGCCCCGATCGGTCTGAAGCTTTCTTT
CDR3 protein: CASSPDRSEAFF

D gene: NA
J gene: TRBJ1-2
clone size: few
V gene: TRBV27
CDR3 DNA: TGTGCCAGCTCCGTTCGGGGGAGCTATGGCTACACCTTC
CDR3 protein: CASSVRGSYGYTF

D gene: NA
J gene: TRBJ1-1
clone size: NA
V gene: TRBV4-2
CDR3 DNA: TGTGCCAGCAGCCAGACAGCCCGGAACACTGAAGCTTTCTTT
CDR3 protein: CASSQTARNTEAFF

D gene: NA
J gene: TRBJ2-7
clone size: once
V gene: TRBV10-3
CDR3 DNA: TGTGCCATCAGTGAATGGGAGGAGGGTGGCGAGCAGTACTTC
CDR3 protein: CAISEWEEGGEQYF

D gene: NA
J gene: TRBJ1-2
clone size: once
V gene: TRBV18
CDR3 DNA: TGTGCCAGCTCACGTGGAGGCCAGGATGGCTACACCTTC
CDR3 protein: CASSRGGQDGYTF

D gene: NA
J gene: TRBJ1-1
clone size: NA
V gene: TRBV6-5
CDR3 DNA: TGTGCCAGCCGCGTCTTTACCATGAACACTGAAGCTTTCTTT
CDR3 protein: CASRVFTMNTEAFF

D gene: TRBD1
J gene: TRBJ2-5
clone size: NA
V gene: TRBV29-1
CDR3 DNA: TGCAGCGTTGAAGGGAGCGCTCGGACAGGGGATCTCCAAGAGACCCAGTACTTC
CDR3 protein: CSVEGSARTGDLQETQYF

D gene: NA
J gene: TRBJ1-1
clone size: NA
V gene: TRBV4-3
CDR3 DNA: TGCGCCAGCAGCCAAGGGCTTTCCGGGACATCGAAGATGAACACTGAAGCTTTCTTT
CDR3 protein: CASSQGLSGTSKMNTEAFF

D gene: NA
J gene: TRBJ2-1
clone size: NA
V gene: TRBV6-1
CDR3 DNA: TGTGCCAGCAGTGCTAGGACAGCTAACTCCTACAATGAGCAGTTCTTC
CDR3 protein: CASSARTANSYNEQFF

D gene: NA
J gene: TRBJ2-1
clone size: NA
V gene: TRBV7-3
CDR3 DNA: TGTGCCAGCAGCCCGGGGGTTGCCTACAATGAGCAGTTCTTC
CDR3 protein: CASSPGVAYNEQFF

D gene: NA
J gene: TRBJ2-7
clone size: once
V gene: TRBV18
CDR3 DNA: TGTGCCAGCTCACCTAACTCCCCCTACGAGCAGTACTTC
CDR3 protein: CASSPNSPYEQYF

D gene: TRBD1
J gene: TRBJ1-1
clone size: NA
V gene: TRBV28
CDR3 DNA: TGTGCCAGCCCCCCGGACAGGGGGAGGAACACTGAAGCTTTCTTT
CDR3 protein: CASPPDRGRNTEAFF

D gene: NA
J gene: TRBJ2-3
clone size: NA
V gene: TRBV27
CDR3 DNA: TGTGCCAGCAGGACCAGGGGATACACAGATACGCAGTATTTT
CDR3 protein: CASRTRGYTDTQYF

D gene: TRBD2
J gene: TRBJ2-7
clone size: once
V gene: TRBV7-6
CDR3 DNA: TGTGCCAGCAGCCAAGGGGTAGCGGGAAGCTCCTACGAGCAGTACTTC
CDR3 protein: CASSQGVAGSSYEQYF

D gene: NA
J gene: TRBJ2-7
clone size: NA
V gene: TRBV5-1
CDR3 DNA: TGCGCCAGCAGCTTGGTTCCCAGAAGCGAATCCTACGAGCAGTACTTC
CDR3 protein: CASSLVPRSESYEQYF

D gene: TRBD1
J gene: TRBJ2-7
clone size: NA
V gene: TRBV5-4
CDR3 DNA: TGTGCCAGCAGCTTGGAAGTGGGACAGGGTGCGGACGAGCAGTACTTC
CDR3 protein: CASSLEVGQGADEQYF

D gene: NA
J gene: TRBJ2-3
clone size: NA
V gene: TRBV19
CDR3 DNA: TGTGCCAGTAGCCCCCTTCGCGCAGATACGCAGTATTTT
CDR3 protein: CASSPLRADTQYF

D gene: NA
J gene: TRBJ1-5
clone size: NA
V gene: TRBV27
CDR3 DNA: TGTGCCAGCAGTTTATCGACCCTCTCGGGGAGGCAGCCCCAGCATTTT
CDR3 protein: CASSLSTLSGRQPQHF

D gene: TRBD2
J gene: TRBJ2-3
clone size: NA
V gene: TRBV6-4
CDR3 DNA: TGTGCCAGCACCCTAAGACTAGCGGGAGGTTCAGGAGTAGAGGATACGCAGTATTTT
CDR3 protein: CASTLRLAGGSGVEDTQYF

D gene: TRBD2
J gene: TRBJ2-1
clone size: NA
V gene: TRBV5-1
CDR3 DNA: TGCGCCAGCAGCTTGGGGGCTAGCGGTACCAATGAGCAGTTCTTC
CDR3 protein: CASSLGASGTNEQFF

D gene: NA
J gene: TRBJ1-2
clone size: NA
V gene: TRBV23-1
CDR3 DNA: TGCGCCAGCTTCAGTCAATATGGCTACACCTTC
CDR3 protein: CASFSQYGYTF

D gene: TRBD2
J gene: TRBJ2-1
clone size: few
V gene: TRBV7-3
CDR3 DNA: TGTGCCAGCAGCCTAGGGTCTAGCGGGAACAATGAGCAGTTCTTC
CDR3 protein: CASSLGSSGNNEQFF

D gene: TRBD2
J gene: TRBJ2-5
clone size: NA
V gene: TRBV7-8
CDR3 DNA: TGTGCCAGCGAGCGGGGGCGACGGGCGAAAAAAGAAGAGACCCAGTACTTC
CDR3 protein: CASERGRRAKKEETQYF

D gene: NA
J gene: TRBJ1-4
clone size: NA
V gene: TRBV15
CDR3 DNA: TGTGCCACCAGCAGGACGGCCAGGGAAAAACTGTTTTTT
CDR3 protein: CATSRTAREKLFF

D gene: NA
J gene: TRBJ2-1
clone size: once
V gene: TRBV5-1
CDR3 DNA: TGTGCCAGCAGCTTCTCCCCGCGGGCCGACAATGAGCAGTTCTTC
CDR3 protein: CASSFSPRADNEQFF

D gene: NA
J gene: TRBJ2-7
clone size: few
V gene: TRBV19
CDR3 DNA: TGTGCCAGTAGTACACTGGCAGGCCACGAGCAGTACTTC
CDR3 protein: CASSTLAGHEQYF

D gene: NA
J gene: TRBJ2-7
clone size: NA
V gene: TRBV28
CDR3 DNA: TGTGCCAGCAGTCCCCGGACAGCGATACGCTACGAGCAGTACTTC
CDR3 protein: CASSPRTAIRYEQYF

D gene: TRBD2
J gene: TRBJ2-1
clone size: NA
V gene: TRBV15
CDR3 DNA: TGTGCCACCAGCAGAGATCTCCTGACTAGCGGCTCCTACAATGAGCAGTTCTTC
CDR3 protein: CATSRDLLTSGSYNEQFF

D gene: TRBD1
J gene: TRBJ2-1
clone size: NA
V gene: TRBV11-3
CDR3 DNA: TGTGCCAGCAGCTTAGAAGGGGGCCATGAGCAGTTCTTC
CDR3 protein: CASSLEGGHEQFF

D gene: NA
J gene: TRBJ1-1
clone size: NA
V gene: TRBV28
CDR3 DNA: TGTGCCAGCACCCCTCAGACAGAGCTCTACATAGAAGCTTTCTTT
CDR3 protein: CASTPQTELYIEAFF

D gene: NA
J gene: TRBJ1-1
clone size: NA
V gene: TRBV27
CDR3 DNA: TGTGCCAGCAGTCTAGGGGGAGTAGGCACTGAAGCTTTCTTT
CDR3 protein: CASSLGGVGTEAFF

D gene: TRBD2
J gene: TRBJ2-1
clone size: NA
V gene: TRBV6-5
CDR3 DNA: TGTGCCAGCAGTTACGGGACTAGCGGAGAAAGGGGGCAGTTCTTC
CDR3 protein: CASSYGTSGERGQFF